What follows is one T cell receptor beta chain and its context. This sample is drawn from a study of blood T cell repertoires in COVID-19. Study overall: Acute and convalescent COVID-19 specimens originated in the United States, Italy and Spain. T cells, B-cell-depleted T cells, or PBMCs provided the cDNA or gDNA that served as material.

The CDR3 runs 14 residues. Per germline, CDR1 MNHEY and CDR2 SMNVEV (reference sequence). Trimming left V 4 bases short and J 4 bases short, with 13 bases between. Study processing details: Reference gene primer amplification gave estimated nucleated cell counts. Method: immunoSEQ multiplex PCR; TCRdb's copy keeps in-frame clones and lacks some. The D gene and trimming were derived from the DNA, and the V and J assignments and clone size from that table. The sample yields tens of thousands of clones, around 90% seen once. Sequenced input: peripheral blood. The rearrangement joins TRBV27 to TRBJ1-2, with D possibly being TRBD1 (5 bases). The clonotype comes from a man aged 45-65 years with acute or convalescent COVID-19. The CDR3 DNA reads TGTGCCAGCAGTTCCCGGGGGATCGGCTATGGCTACACCTTC. Residues: CASSSRGIGYGYTF.